Following are 14 T cell receptor beta chains from one sample sequenced in a study of beta chain features in type 1 diabetes. Expressed TCRB transcripts were sequenced because the entire RNA isolate underwent reverse transcription. The assay was immunoSEQ multiplex PCR, and TCRdb's table has in-frame clones only and misses some. This table holds 250,000 or so clones, roughly 30% found once. Input material: central memory CD4+ T cells from blood. Receptors were obtained from a man younger than 45 in good health.

The rearrangement uses TRBV30 and TRBJ1-4; 8 bases fit TRBD1. V shed 4 bases, J shed 8 bases, and the junction held 3 bases outside the gene matches. Germline V gene sequence: CDR1 GTSNPN, CDR2 SVGIG (reference sequence). This CDR3 is 12 amino acids long. The CDR3 protein is CAWTGGREKLFF. DNA for the CDR3: TGTGCCTGGACAGGGGGCAGGGAAAAACTGTTTTTT. Full variable domain (remainder filled in from reference TRBV30 and TRBJ1-4): SQTIHQWPATLVQPVGSPLSLECTVEGTSNPNLYWYRQAAGRGLQLLFYSVGIGQISSEVPQNLSASRPQDRQFILSSKKLLLSDSGFYLCAWTGGREKLFFGSGTQLSVL.

This clone was counted between two and nine times. The chain has TRBV30 and TRBJ2-5; unclear D gene. The germline gives CDR1 GTSNPN, CDR2 SVGIG (reference sequence). The CDR3 contains 14 residues. V lost 3 bases and J 5 bases, leaving 16 bases between the germline ends. This chain's CDR3 is CAWRVLRTGETQYF. CDR3 coding DNA: TGTGCCTGGAGGGTCCTGCGGACCGGGGAGACCCAGTACTTC.

The chain joins TRBV27 to TRBJ2-1; 7 nucleotides line up with TRBD1. V lost 5 bases, J lost 4 bases, and 5 bases stayed unmatched. The CDR3 covers 14 residues. Germline V lookup: CDR1 MNHEY, CDR2 SMNVEV (reference sequence). The CDR3 is CASSPWDRYNEQFF. DNA for the CDR3: TGTGCCAGCAGTCCCTGGGACAGATACAATGAGCAGTTCTTC.

The sample holds many counts of this clone. The chain carries TRBV7-9 and TRBJ2-1; TRBD2 agrees at 10 bases. The CDR3 is made up of 15 amino acids. Per germline, CDR1 SEHNR and CDR2 FQNEAQ (reference sequence). After removal of 5 bases from V and 8 bases from J, the junction contained 9 bases not matched to a gene. The CDR3 here is CASSRLAGLNDEQFF. The DNA of the CDR3 is TGTGCCAGCAGCCGACTAGCGGGTCTTAATGATGAGCAGTTCTTC.

The chain couples TRBV11-2 to TRBJ2-3; D is ambiguous. V was clipped by 1 base and J by 2 bases, with 7 bases between them. This CDR3 comprises 14 residues. The germline V gene encodes CDR1 SGHAT and CDR2 FQNNGV. CDR3 DNA: TGTGCCAGCAGCTTAGGTTTCGCCACAGATACGCAGTATTTT. Translation gives CASSLGFATDTQYF.

Only a few counts were recorded for this clone. This chain links TRBV29-1 with TRBJ2-3; D gene uncertain. CDR1 and CDR2 from the germline V gene are SQVTM and ANQGSEA. This CDR3 spans 11 amino acids. Trimming removed 6 bases from V and 3 bases from J, with 7 bases in between. The CDR3 is CSVDRTDTQYF. The CDR3 DNA reads as TGCAGCGTGGACCGAACAGATACGCAGTATTTT.

This chain uses TRBV30 with TRBJ2-5; 13 bases agree with TRBD2. Trimming at V came to 4 bases and at J to 0 bases, leaving 5 bases not matched to a gene. Germline values: CDR1 GTSNPN, CDR2 SVGIG (reference sequence). The CDR3 length is 16 residues. The DNA for the CDR3 is TGTGCCTGGACCCCGGGACTAGCGGGGTACCAAGAGACCCAGTACTTC. This translates into CAWTPGLAGYQETQYF.

In its sample, this clone was seen a few times. This sequence joins TRBV29-1 and TRBJ2-3, with 7 nucleotides matching TRBD2. The CDR3 runs to 12 residues. CDR1 and CDR2 from the germline V gene are SQVTM and ANQGSEA. V lost 7 bases to trimming and J lost 4 bases; unmatched junction nucleotides: 5. The CDR3 DNA is TGCAGCGAACGACGGGGGGCAGATACGCAGTATTTT. Translated, it gives CSERRGADTQYF.

J is TRBJ1-4 and V is TRBV4-1; no reliable D call. Per the germline V gene, CDR1 is MGHRA and CDR2 is YSYEKL. Trimming stripped 6 bases from V and 11 bases from J, with 16 bases between. This CDR3 has 13 amino acids. The CDR3 DNA reads TGCGCCAGCAGTCACGCGGGCCTGGGGAAACTGTTTTTT. Its protein is CASSHAGLGKLFF.

The chain couples TRBV28 to TRBJ1-2; 7 nucleotides align to TRBD1. The CDR3 covers 12 residues. J lost 4 bases, V lost 8 bases, and 4 bases had no gene match. Per germline, CDR1 MDHEN and CDR2 SYDVKM. In nucleotides, the CDR3 is TGTGCCAGCGGACGACAGGGCTATGGCTACACCTTC. This sequence encodes CASGRQGYGYTF.

This clone came up many times. The rearrangement joins TRBV4-2 to TRBJ2-3; perhaps TRBD2 as D (5 bases). CDR1 and CDR2 from the germline V gene are LGHNA and YNFKEQ. The CDR3 covers 13 residues. V lost 4 bases and J lost 5, with 10 bases in between. This chain's CDR3 is CASSLPGKDTQYF. The CDR3 DNA reads TGTGCCAGCAGCCTCCCCGGGAAAGATACGCAGTATTTT.

This clone was seen a handful of times. V usage is TRBV7-8 and J usage is TRBJ1-1; D gene ambiguous. The germline V gene has CDR1 SGHVS and CDR2 FQNEAQ. This CDR3 spans 16 amino acids. V lost 5 bases to trimming and J lost 1 base, with 17 bases between them. In DNA form, the CDR3 reads TGTGCCAGCAGCCCATATAGAAGCGGCCGGAACACTGAAGCTTTCTTT. Residues: CASSPYRSGRNTEAFF.

The chain couples TRBV29-1 to TRBJ2-1; D may be TRBD1 or TRBD2 (6 bases each). This CDR3 spans 12 amino acids. Germline V gene data show CDR1 as SQVTM and CDR2 as ANQGSEA. V lost 6 bases and J 5 bases, leaving 11 bases between the germline ends. In DNA form, the CDR3 reads TGCAGCGTAGCAAGGGGGGACAATGAGCAGTTCTTC. Protein product: CSVARGDNEQFF.

This chain joins TRBV4-2 and TRBJ2-3, with D hard to call. The V gene lost 4 bases and the J gene lost 2 bases, with 13 bases spanning the gap. The germline CDR1 and CDR2 sequences are LGHNA and YNFKEQ. The CDR3 totals 15 residues. CDR3 sequence: CASSLLARFTDTQYF. CDR3 nucleotide sequence: TGTGCCAGCAGCCTGCTCGCGCGATTCACAGATACGCAGTATTTT.